Below, one T cell receptor beta chain is given with its context. Its antigen is undetermined. TCRdb re-called the RT-PCR reads with MiXCR, one entry per CDR3 protein. The profile shows approximately 13,000 distinct CDR3 sequences, 84% of them singletons. These data come from a study of yellow fever vaccine responses in identical twins. Germline trimming cut 2 bases from V and 7 bases from J; bases unmatched to any gene: 8. The CDR3 is made up of 15 amino acids. The V gene's germline CDR1 is SGHRS and CDR2 YFSETQ. Overall study findings and caveats: On the reported evidence, twins' vaccine T cell responses seemed partly convergent and partly personalized.

The TCR sequence derives from a woman aged 18 to 35 who received the yellow fever vaccine. The sequencing used T cells from blood (PBMCs), unsorted or a sorted subset (not recorded which), collected before or after yellow fever vaccination (not recorded which). V and J are TRBV5-1 and TRBJ2-2; 7 bases line up with TRBD1. CDR3 sequence (DNA): TGCGCCAGCAGCTTCCGAGACAGGGCGGACGGGGAGCTGTTTTTT. Translated, it gives CASSFRDRADGELFF.